This record concerns one T cell receptor beta chain sequence. In the original processing: By means of reference gene primer amplification, nucleated cell counts were estimated. Repertoires were generated with immunoSEQ multiplex PCR, while TCRdb's copy carries only in-frame clones and drops some. That table is the source of V, J and clone size, and D and trimming were worked out from the DNA. The table lists 150,000 to 180,000 clones, about 90% of them singletons. Trimming at V came to 0 bases and at J to 6 bases, leaving 4 bases not matched to a gene. This CDR3 contains 14 residues. Germline CDR1 is SGHNT and CDR2 is YYREEE (reference sequence). This record comes from a study of blood T cell repertoires in COVID-19. As for the study in general: Sites in the United States, Italy and Spain provided acute and convalescent COVID-19 samples. The cDNA or gDNA used as material had been derived from T cells, B-cell-depleted T cells, or PBMCs.

The sequencing sample was made of peripheral blood. This TCR was sampled from a man aged 50-59 years with acute or convalescent COVID-19. The V and J genes are TRBV5-4 and TRBJ1-1, with TRBD1 matching 8 bases. CDR3 sequence (DNA): TGTGCCAGCAGCTTGGACAGGGGGACGCCTGAAGCTTTCTTT. Protein sequence: CASSLDRGTPEAFF. Complete variable domain (other parts from reference TRBV5-4 and TRBJ1-1): ETGVTQSPTHLIKTRGQQVTLRCSSQSGHNTVSWYQQALGQGPQFIFQYYREEENGRGNFPPRFSGLQFPNYSSELNVNALELDDSALYLCASSLDRGTPEAFFGQGTRLTVV.